This entry lists 16 T cell receptor beta chains sequenced from one sample in a study of blood T cell repertoires in COVID-19 (dated by TCRdb to the early 2020s). To prepare the library, the immunoSEQ multiplex PCR assay was applied. The immuneACCESS repertoire file appears here via TCRdb, limited to in-frame rearrangements. These files lack a portion of the clones; in checked studies, under half of the deficit traces to unresolved V genes, and the cause of the others is not known. Here the sample has about 270,000 clones; 82% occur a single time. Roughly 3% of the sample lies in the top ten. Sequencing used peripheral blood. These receptor sequences come from a woman in her late teens or twenties with acute or convalescent COVID-19.

The chain joins TRBV27 to TRBJ1-6; D unclear. Germline CDR1 MNHEY, CDR2 SMNVEV (reference sequence). The CDR3 is 15 residues long. Trimming took 5 bases from V and 8 from J, leaving 16 bases between them. The CDR3 nucleotides read TGTGCCAGCAGTACCCTGACCCGGACTGATTCACCCCTCCACTTT. As protein: CASSTLTRTDSPLHF.

This chain joins TRBV29-1 and TRBJ2-2, with TRBD2 as a possible D gene (5 bases). Between the trimmed V and J ends, which lost 4 bases and 0 bases, there was a span of 6 bases. The germline V gene encodes CDR1 SQVTM and CDR2 ANQGSEA. This CDR3 region has 13 residues. CDR3 in amino acids: CSVGEPNTGELFF. CDR3 DNA sequence: TGCAGCGTTGGGGAGCCGAACACCGGGGAGCTGTTTTTT.

The chain recombines TRBV11-2 with TRBJ1-1; possible D gene TRBD1, 6 bases. CDR1 is SGHAT and CDR2 is FQNNGV in the germline V gene. Trimming cost V 3 bases and J 2 bases, with 10 bases left between them. The CDR3 is made up of 14 amino acids. In nucleotides, the CDR3 is TGTGCCAGCAGCTTCGCAGGGGAAAACACTGAAGCTTTCTTT. This sequence encodes CASSFAGENTEAFF.

The V and J genes are TRBV5-1 and TRBJ2-4; 10 bases match TRBD2. CDR1 and CDR2 from the germline V gene are SGHRS and YFSETQ. V dropped 4 bases and J dropped 1; count of bases not matched to a gene: 20. This CDR3 contains 21 residues. The chain's CDR3 is CASSPGPAGGPGWSAKNIQYF. CDR3 DNA sequence: TGCGCCAGCAGCCCGGGGCCAGCGGGAGGGCCTGGGTGGAGTGCCAAAAACATTCAGTACTTC.

J is TRBJ2-6 and V is TRBV15; D possibly corresponds to TRBD1 (6 bases). The germline V gene has CDR1 LNHNV and CDR2 YYDKDF (reference sequence). Trimming cost V 6 bases and J 1 base, with 7 bases left between them. CDR3 length: 14 amino acids. CDR3 coding DNA: TGTGCCACCAGAGGGGGATCTGGGGCCAACGTCCTGACTTTC. It is translated as CATRGGSGANVLTF.

The rearrangement joins TRBV11-2 to TRBJ2-1; D is unclear. Germline CDR1 and CDR2: SGHAT and FQNNGV. V was trimmed by 2 bases and J by 6 bases, leaving 11 bases between them. The CDR3 has 14 amino acids. As DNA, the CDR3 is TGTGCCAGCAGCTTATTTAGAACTCCCAATGAGCAGTTCTTC. The encoded protein is CASSLFRTPNEQFF.

This rearrangement joins TRBV30 to TRBJ2-2; the match to TRBD2 covers 9 bases. The CDR3 is 15 amino acids. The V segment lost 0 bases and the J segment 5 bases; nucleotides outside the gene matches: 4. Germline values: CDR1 GTSNPN, CDR2 SVGIG (reference sequence). The CDR3 bases are TGTGCCTGGAGTGTAAGTCTAGCGGGGACCGGGGAGCTGTTTTTT. Translating gives CAWSVSLAGTGELFF.

This clone was detected a few times. The rearrangement joins TRBV20-1 to TRBJ1-2; no definite D call. Germline loops: CDR1 DFQATT, CDR2 SNEGSKA (reference sequence). CDR3 length equals 11 residues. Trimming removed 7 bases from V and 4 bases from J, with 10 bases in between. CDR3 loop: CSVVRIYGYTF. CDR3 bases: TGCAGTGTAGTACGAATCTATGGCTACACCTTC.

This clone was seen only a few times. The genes are TRBV19 and TRBJ1-2; D gene unclear. The CDR3 is 11 amino acids. Germline CDR1 and CDR2: LNHDA and SQIVND (reference sequence). The V end was cut by 6 bases, the J end by 1 base, with 3 bases between. CDR3 amino acids: CASSNNYGYTF. The CDR3 DNA follows: TGTGCCAGTAGCAATAACTATGGCTACACCTTC.

CDR3 nucleotide sequence: TGCGCCAGCAGCCGGGTGGCCGCCTCCTACAATGAGCAGTTCTTC. This translates into CASSRVAASYNEQFF. V and J are TRBV5-1 and TRBJ2-1; D call uncertain. CDR3 length: 15 residues. Germline V gene lookup returns CDR1 SGHRS and CDR2 YFSETQ. V gave up 4 bases and J gave up 0 bases, with 11 bases separating them.

Judged by abundance, this clone is medium-sized. CDR3 loop: CASSFGRVYNEQFF. The CDR3 DNA is TGTGCCAGCAGTTTTGGTCGGGTCTACAATGAGCAGTTCTTC. The chain joins TRBV27 to TRBJ2-1; D is unclear. Trimming cost V 3 bases and J 3 bases, with 9 bases left between them. CDR3 length equals 14 residues. Germline lookup yields CDR1 MNHEY and CDR2 SMNVEV (reference sequence).

The CDR3 is CASSEQGAGNTIYF. DNA of the CDR3: TGTGCCAGCAGTGAACAGGGGGCTGGAAACACCATATATTTT. The chain has TRBV9 and TRBJ1-3; 8 bases agree with TRBD1. The junction had 3 bases not matched to a gene; V was cut back by 5 bases and J by 2 bases. Germline V lookup: CDR1 SGDLS, CDR2 YYNGEE. This CDR3 contains 14 residues.

The rearrangement uses TRBV5-8 and TRBJ2-5; D is uncertain. This CDR3 comprises 16 residues. Germline assignment: CDR1 SGHTS and CDR2 YDEGEE. V was trimmed by 1 base and J by 0 bases, leaving 13 bases between them. DNA for the CDR3: TGTGCCAGCAGCTTGTGGGCAGAATCTTACCAAGAGACCCAGTACTTC. Encoded protein: CASSLWAESYQETQYF.

In nucleotides, the CDR3 is TGTGCCAGCAGCTTCAGGGGGAGCTCTGGGGCCAACGTCCTGACTTTC. This sequence encodes CASSFRGSSGANVLTF. The chain recombines TRBV7-3 with TRBJ2-6; 7 bases are a match to TRBD1. V was pared by 3 bases and J by 0 bases, with 2 bases of the junction left unmatched. The germline CDR1 and CDR2 sequences are SGHTA and FQGTGA. CDR3 length equals 16 residues.

This clone showed up just once. This chain joins TRBV30 and TRBJ2-3, with D tentatively TRBD2 (5 bases). V lost 2 bases and J 14 bases, leaving 14 bases between the germline ends. The CDR3 totals 11 residues. Per germline, CDR1 GTSNPN and CDR2 SVGIG (reference sequence). In DNA, the CDR3 is TGTGCCTGGAGTAACGCGGCGGGTGGGTATTTT. Translation: CAWSNAAGGYF.

The count of this clone is one. The rearrangement uses TRBV5-1 and TRBJ2-7; D might be TRBD1 (5 bases). Germline assignment: CDR1 SGHRS and CDR2 YFSETQ. V was cut by 1 base and J by 3 bases, with 11 bases left in between. The CDR3 is 14 amino acids. CDR3 protein: CASSLKGNIYEQYF. The CDR3 bases are TGCGCCAGCAGCTTGAAGGGGAATATCTACGAGCAGTACTTC.